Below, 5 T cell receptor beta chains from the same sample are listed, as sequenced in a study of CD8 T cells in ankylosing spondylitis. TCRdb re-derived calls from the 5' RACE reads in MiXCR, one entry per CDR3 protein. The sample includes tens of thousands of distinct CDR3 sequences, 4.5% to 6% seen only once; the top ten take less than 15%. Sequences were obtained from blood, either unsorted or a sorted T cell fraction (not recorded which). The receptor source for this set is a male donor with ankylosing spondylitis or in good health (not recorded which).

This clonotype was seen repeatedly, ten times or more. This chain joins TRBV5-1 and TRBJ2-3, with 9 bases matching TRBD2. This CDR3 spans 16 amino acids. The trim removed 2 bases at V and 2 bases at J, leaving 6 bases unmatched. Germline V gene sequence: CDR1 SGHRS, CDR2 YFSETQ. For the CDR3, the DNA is TGCGCCAGCAGCTTCTACGGGACTAGCCCCACAGATACGCAGTATTTT. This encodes CASSFYGTSPTDTQYF. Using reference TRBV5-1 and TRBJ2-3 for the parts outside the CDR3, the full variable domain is KAGVTQTPRYLIKTRGQQVTLSCSPISGHRSVSWYQQTPGQGLQFLFEYFSETQRNKGNFPGRFSGRQFSNSRSEMNVSTLELGDSALYLCASSFYGTSPTDTQYFGPGTRLTVL.

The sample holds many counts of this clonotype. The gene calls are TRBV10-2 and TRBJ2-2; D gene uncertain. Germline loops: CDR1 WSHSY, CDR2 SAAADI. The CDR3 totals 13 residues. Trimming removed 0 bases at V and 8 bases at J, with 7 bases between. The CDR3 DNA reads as TGCGCCAGCAGTGAGTCAAAATTGGGGGAGCTGTTTTTT. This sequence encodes CASSESKLGELFF.

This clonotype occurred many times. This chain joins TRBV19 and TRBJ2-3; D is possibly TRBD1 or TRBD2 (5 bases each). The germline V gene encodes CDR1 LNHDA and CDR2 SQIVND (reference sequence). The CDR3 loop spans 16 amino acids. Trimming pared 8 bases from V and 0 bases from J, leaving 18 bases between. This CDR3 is CASGTQGAASTDTQYF. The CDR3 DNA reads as TGTGCCAGTGGGACCCAAGGGGCGGCCAGCACAGATACGCAGTATTTT.

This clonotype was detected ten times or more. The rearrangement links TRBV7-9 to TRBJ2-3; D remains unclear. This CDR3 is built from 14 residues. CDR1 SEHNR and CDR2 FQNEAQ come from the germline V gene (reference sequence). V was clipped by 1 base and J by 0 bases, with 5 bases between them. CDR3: CASSLELSTDTQYF. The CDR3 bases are TGTGCCAGCAGCTTAGAACTCAGCACAGATACGCAGTATTTT. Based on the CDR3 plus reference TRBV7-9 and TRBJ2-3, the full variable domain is DTGVSQNPRHKITKRGQNVTFRCDPISEHNRLYWYRQTLGQGPEFLTYFQNEAQLEKSRLLSDRFSAERPKGSFSTLEIQRTEQGDSAMYLCASSLELSTDTQYFGPGTRLTVL.

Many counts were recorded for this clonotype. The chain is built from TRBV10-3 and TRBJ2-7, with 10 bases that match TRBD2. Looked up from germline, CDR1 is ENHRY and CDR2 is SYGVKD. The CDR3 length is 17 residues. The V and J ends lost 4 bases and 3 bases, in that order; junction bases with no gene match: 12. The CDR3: CAISAIAGGSDYYEQYF. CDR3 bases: TGTGCCATCAGTGCAATAGCGGGGGGCTCCGACTACTACGAGCAGTACTTC.